These 13 T cell receptor beta chains share one sample of origin, sequenced in a study of human T cells and chemical hapten exposure. The sample's time point: patch test 1, 2 weeks after DPC sensitization. Indicated treatment: therapeutic diphenylcyclopropenone sensitization with weekly scalp DPC. One entry per CDR3 protein results from TCRdb running MiXCR on the RACE reads. This repertoire shows tens of thousands of distinct CDR3 sequences, about 9.6% found once; its top ten account for 10% to 15%. The starting material was whole blood, obtained in connection with sensitization to the hapten diphenylcyclopropenone (DPC). These receptors were obtained from a woman between 40 and 55 years old with alopecia areata. Some clones in this sample may be carry-over from other donors' samples.

The V call is TRBV7-9, the J call TRBJ2-3; D might be TRBD1 (6 bases). Germline CDR1 reads SEHNR; CDR2 reads FQNEAQ (reference sequence). The CDR3 length is 17 residues. V lost 5 bases, J lost 1 base, and 19 bases lay in between. CDR3 protein: CASSVFRGVVGTDTQYF. The CDR3 DNA is TGTGCCAGCAGCGTGTTCAGGGGAGTGGTGGGCACAGATACGCAGTATTTT.

This CDR3 is CSVAPRLNTEAFF. DNA of the CDR3: TGCAGCGTTGCCCCCCGCTTGAACACTGAAGCTTTCTTT. V and J are TRBV29-1 and TRBJ1-1, with D uncertain. Germline V gives CDR1 SQVTM, CDR2 ANQGSEA. CDR3 length equals 13 residues. V lost 4 bases and J lost 0, with 9 bases in between.

The sample holds a few counts of this clonotype. V usage is TRBV7-9 and J usage is TRBJ1-2; D unclear. CDR1 and CDR2 from the germline V gene are SEHNR and FQNEAQ (reference sequence). CDR3 size: 12 residues. Trimming removed 6 bases from V and 7 bases from J, with 12 bases in between. CDR3 nucleotides: TGTGCCAGCAGTCGGGGAAAGGGTGGCTACACCTTC. Residues: CASSRGKGGYTF. Looking up the rest from reference TRBV7-9 and TRBJ1-2 gives the full variable domain: DTGVSQNPRHKITKRGQNVTFRCDPISEHNRLYWYRQTLGQGPEFLTYFQNEAQLEKSRLLSDRFSAERPKGSFSTLEIQRTEQGDSAMYLCASSRGKGGYTFGSGTRLTVV.

This clonotype was observed at least ten times. The chain combines TRBV6-6 with TRBJ2-7; 12 nucleotides align to TRBD2. Looked up from germline, CDR1 is MNHNY and CDR2 is SVGAGI (reference sequence). The junction had 6 bases not matched to a gene; V was cut back by 4 bases and J by 5 bases. CDR3 length: 15 amino acids. The DNA of the CDR3 is TGTGCCAGCAGTTCTTGGACTAGCGGGGTTAACGAGCAGTACTTC. Translation gives CASSSWTSGVNEQYF.

The chain combines TRBV28 with TRBJ1-1; no clear D gene. The CDR3 extends over 12 amino acids. Germline V gene lookup returns CDR1 MDHEN and CDR2 SYDVKM. V lost 6 bases and J 1 base, leaving 6 bases between the germline ends. The CDR3 loop is CASRLQNTEAFF. Written as DNA, the CDR3 is TGTGCCAGCAGATTACAGAACACTGAAGCTTTCTTT.

This clonotype has more than one count but fewer than ten. V gene TRBV7-8 combines with J gene TRBJ2-7, with D hard to call. V dropped 2 bases and J dropped 0 bases, with 14 bases sitting between them. Germline lookup yields CDR1 SGHVS and CDR2 FQNEAQ. The CDR3 covers 16 residues. Here the CDR3 reads CASSLILESSSYEQYF. The CDR3 DNA sequence: TGTGCCAGCAGCTTAATTTTAGAGAGTAGCTCCTACGAGCAGTACTTC.

This clonotype appeared many times. The rearrangement uses TRBV29-1 and TRBJ2-3, with 12 nucleotides matching TRBD2. The CDR3 sequence is 17 residues long. V shed 3 bases, J shed 2 bases, and the junction held 9 bases outside the gene matches. CDR1 and CDR2 from the germline V gene are SQVTM and ANQGSEA. Here the CDR3 reads CSVEARLAGAHTDTQYF. DNA of the CDR3: TGCAGCGTTGAGGCACGACTAGCGGGGGCCCACACAGATACGCAGTATTTT.

This clonotype was detected only a few times. The chain joins TRBV4-1 to TRBJ2-1, with D possibly matching TRBD1 (5 bases). Germline CDR1 MGHRA, CDR2 YSYEKL. CDR3 length: 15 residues. The V and J ends lost 1 base and 6 bases respectively, with 13 bases between them. CDR3 in amino acids: CASSQAGLPTNEQFF. For the CDR3, the DNA is TGCGCCAGCAGCCAAGCAGGGTTGCCCACCAATGAGCAGTTCTTC.

This clonotype was picked up many times. The V call is TRBV4-3, the J call TRBJ1-1; weak D call: TRBD1 (6 bases). The ends were cut back, 0 bases at V and 10 bases at J, with 15 bases in the middle. The germline V gene encodes CDR1 LGHNA and CDR2 YSLEER. The CDR3 is made up of 14 amino acids. CDR3 in DNA: TGCGCCAGCAGCCAAGATGAAAGGAGAGGGGGAGCTTTCTTT. Residues: CASSQDERRGGAFF.

Only a few counts were recorded for this clonotype. The chain links TRBV5-4 to TRBJ2-1; possibly TRBD1 or TRBD2 for D (5 bases each). Per germline, CDR1 SGHNT and CDR2 YYREEE (reference sequence). The CDR3 totals 14 residues. Between the trimmed V and J ends, which lost 3 bases and 4 bases, there was a span of 11 bases. CDR3 region: CASSSSGTYNEQFF. DNA of the CDR3: TGTGCCAGCAGCTCCTCCGGGACGTACAATGAGCAGTTCTTC.

This clonotype was picked up many times. This chain connects TRBV29-1 to TRBJ1-3; unclear D gene. This CDR3 is 12 amino acids long. From germline, CDR1 is SQVTM and CDR2 ANQGSEA. Deletions cut 6 bases from V and 0 bases from J, with 6 bases between. DNA for the CDR3: TGCAGCGTGAGGGACTCTGGAAACACCATATATTTT. This sequence encodes CSVRDSGNTIYF.

This clonotype was counted ten times or more. The V call is TRBV7-9, the J call TRBJ2-7, with no clear D. Per the germline V gene, CDR1 is SEHNR and CDR2 is FQNEAQ (reference sequence). The V end lost 1 base, the J end lost 0 bases, and 1 base lay between the germline ends. The CDR3 has 12 residues. The CDR3 region is CASSLVSYEQYF. CDR3 nucleotide sequence: TGTGCCAGCAGCTTAGTCTCCTACGAGCAGTACTTC.

This clonotype was picked up many times. This chain connects TRBV3-1 to TRBJ2-7; 7 nucleotides align to TRBD1. Germline V CDR1 and CDR2: LGHDT, YNNKEL (reference sequence). V shed 0 bases, J shed 3 bases, and the junction held 5 bases outside the gene matches. There are 15 residues in the CDR3. DNA of the CDR3: TGTGCCAGCAGCCAAGATCCTGCAGGGGGCTACGAGCAGTACTTC. Amino acid sequence: CASSQDPAGGYEQYF.